This TCR beta chain emerged from a study of T cells in Graves' hyperthyroidism and ophthalmopathy. General study points: Most clonotypes that expanded in the thyroid above 0.001 also showed up in blood.

Germline loops: CDR1 MNHNS, CDR2 SASEGT. The CDR3 has 14 residues. A note on this clonotype: Its matching antigen is unknown. Given a much more abundant clone one base away, this may be a read error.

Each person with ophthalmopathy scored at least 3 on the Clinical Activity Score, reached NOSPECS grade 4 or higher, and had been ill under 3 months. Using more than 7.5 ml of fresh peripheral blood, PBMCs were prepared. TCR beta CDR3 sequences were amplified from RNA transcripts. TCR CDR3 regions were first amplified by RT-PCR with HTBI primers. TCRdb recomputed calls from the multiplex PCR reads with MiXCR, one row per CDR3 protein. In the table there are 300,000 or so distinct CDR3 sequences, over 15% of which are singletons. The rearrangement uses TRBV6-1 and TRBJ2-3; D call uncertain. The sequenced sample was blood. The TCR comes from a woman aged 60 to 75 with Graves' ophthalmopathy. The CDR3 loop is CVSSRAPSQDTQYF. The CDR3 nucleotides are TGTGTCAGCAGCCGAGCCCCATCTCAAGATACGCAGTATTTT.